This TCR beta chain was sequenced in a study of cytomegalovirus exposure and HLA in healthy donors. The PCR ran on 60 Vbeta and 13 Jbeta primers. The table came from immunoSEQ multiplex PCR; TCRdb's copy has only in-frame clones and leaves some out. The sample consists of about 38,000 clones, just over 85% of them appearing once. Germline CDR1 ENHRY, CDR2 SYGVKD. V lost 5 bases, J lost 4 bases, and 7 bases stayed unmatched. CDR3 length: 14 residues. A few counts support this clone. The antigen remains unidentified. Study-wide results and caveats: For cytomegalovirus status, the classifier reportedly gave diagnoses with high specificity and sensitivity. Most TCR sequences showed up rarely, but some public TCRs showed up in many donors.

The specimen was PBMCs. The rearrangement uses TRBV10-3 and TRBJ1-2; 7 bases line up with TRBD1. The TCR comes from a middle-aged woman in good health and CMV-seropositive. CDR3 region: CAISTGQRTYGYTF. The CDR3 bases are TGTGCCATCAGTACGGGACAGAGAACCTATGGCTACACCTTC.